These 31 T cell receptor beta chains originate from one sample sequenced in a study of blood T cell repertoires in COVID-19. Sequenced by immunoSEQ multiplex PCR; TCRdb stores in-frame clones only, minus some. The table shows about 28,000 clones, with 65% to 90% occurring only once. The sample was peripheral blood. These receptor sequences come from a human donor in a cohort sampled during active COVID-19.

This chain joins TRBV7-3 and TRBJ2-1; D is unclear. Between the trimmed V and J ends, which lost 1 base and 4 bases, there was a span of 11 bases. Germline values: CDR1 SGHTA, CDR2 FQGTGA. The CDR3 is made up of 15 amino acids. The CDR3 coding sequence is TGTGCCAGCAGCTTAATAAATAGTATGTACAATGAGCAGTTCTTC. Amino acids: CASSLINSMYNEQFF.

This chain links TRBV29-1 with TRBJ2-5; D remains ambiguous. Germline loops: CDR1 SQVTM, CDR2 ANQGSEA. V gave up 2 bases and J gave up 0 bases, with 10 bases separating them. The CDR3 has 14 amino acids. CDR3 sequence reads: CSVETARHQETQYF. The DNA of the CDR3 is TGCAGCGTTGAAACTGCCAGGCACCAAGAGACCCAGTACTTC.

The rearrangement joins TRBV27 to TRBJ1-1; D uncertain. Trimming cost V 0 bases and J 11 bases, with 10 bases left between them. The CDR3 runs to 12 residues. Germline V gene sequence: CDR1 MNHEY, CDR2 SMNVEV (reference sequence). CDR3 sequence (DNA): TGTGCCAGCAGTTTATCCCCCGGGAGGGCTTTCTTT. Encoded protein: CASSLSPGRAFF.

V and J are TRBV6-1 and TRBJ2-4, with 7 bases that match TRBD1. CDR1 MNHNS and CDR2 SASEGT come from the germline V gene. The CDR3 extends over 16 amino acids. V was clipped by 0 bases and J by 6 bases; unmatched bases: 8. The CDR3 reads CASSEAGRTGGNIQYF. CDR3 DNA sequence: TGTGCCAGCAGTGAAGCGGGTAGGACAGGCGGAAACATTCAGTACTTC.

The V call is TRBV7-9, the J call TRBJ2-1; 9 nucleotides line up with TRBD1. Losses at the gene ends were 0 bases for V and 4 bases for J; bases not matched to a gene: 4. Germline lookup yields CDR1 SEHNR and CDR2 FQNEAQ (reference sequence). This CDR3 contains 16 residues. CDR3 region: CASSLARTGVYNEQFF. The CDR3, as DNA: TGTGCCAGCAGCTTAGCGCGGACAGGGGTTTACAATGAGCAGTTCTTC.

This clone was observed once. This chain uses TRBV11-3 with TRBJ2-2; the match to TRBD2 covers 9 bases. Looked up from germline, CDR1 is SGHNT and CDR2 is YENEEA. The CDR3 loop spans 14 amino acids. V was pared by 1 base and J by 9 bases, with 3 bases of the junction left unmatched. The CDR3 region has the DNA TGTGCCAGCAGCTTAGCGCGGGGGGGCCGGGAGCTGTTTTTT. It specifies CASSLARGGRELFF.

The chain has TRBV5-5 and TRBJ1-1, with D perhaps TRBD1 (6 bases). V lost 3 bases and J 10 bases, leaving 22 bases between the germline ends. This CDR3 is built from 15 residues. CDR1 is SGHKS, CDR2 YYEKEE, per germline (reference sequence). In DNA, the CDR3 is TGTGCCAGCAGCTCGAGGGGGGGCGTTGCCGAAGGAGCTTTCTTT. Translating it yields CASSSRGGVAEGAFF.

The J gene is TRBJ1-5, the V gene TRBV4-2, with D possibly TRBD1 on 5 matching bases. The V and J ends lost 0 bases and 5 bases respectively, with 11 bases between them. In germline, CDR1 is LGHNA, CDR2 YNFKEQ. The CDR3 length is 15 residues. CDR3 sequence reads: CASSQDEQVYQPQHF. CDR3 DNA: TGTGCCAGCAGCCAAGATGAACAGGTTTATCAGCCCCAGCATTTT.

This clone is deemed medium-sized (0.01 to 0.1%). V is TRBV4-3 and J is TRBJ1-2; a weak D match, TRBD1 (5 bases). The germline V and J ends were trimmed by 0 bases and 1 base, with 15 bases remaining between them. Germline V lookup: CDR1 LGHNA, CDR2 YSLEER. The CDR3 covers 17 residues. The CDR3 DNA reads as TGCGCCAGCAGCCAAGATCCAGGGATAGGATATAACTATGGCTACACCTTC. Translating gives CASSQDPGIGYNYGYTF.

A single count supports this clone. The chain couples TRBV6-5 to TRBJ2-6, with a tentative D call TRBD1 (6 bases). This CDR3 is built from 15 residues. Looked up from germline, CDR1 is MNHEY and CDR2 is SVGAGI. Trimming cost V 6 bases and J 1 base, with 10 bases left between them. DNA for the CDR3: TGTGCCAGCAGGCCGCAGGGGTCTGGGGCCAACGTCCTGACTTTC. Its translation: CASRPQGSGANVLTF.

Here the CDR3 reads CASSYIPGQRNQPQHF. CDR3 coding DNA: TGTGCCAGCAGTTACATCCCAGGACAGAGAAATCAGCCCCAGCATTTT. The chain has TRBV6-2 or TRBV6-3 and TRBJ1-5; weak D call: TRBD1 (6 bases). Per the germline V gene, CDR1 is MNHEY and CDR2 is SVGEGT. The CDR3 extends over 16 amino acids. Trimming took off 2 bases at V and 4 bases at J, with 15 bases between the two ends.

This clone was detected only once. The chain couples TRBV2 to TRBJ1-1; 8 positions match TRBD1. The CDR3 has 14 residues. J gave up 4 bases and V 6 bases, and 7 bases lay outside the gene matches. CDR1 and CDR2 (germline): SNHLY, FYNNEI. The CDR3 nucleotides read TGTGCCAGCAGCCGGACAGGGTCGACCACTGAAGCTTTCTTT. Residues: CASSRTGSTTEAFF.

The chain has TRBV6-5 and TRBJ1-5; no firm D call. Trimming pared 6 bases from V and 4 bases from J, leaving 10 bases between. From germline, CDR1 is MNHEY and CDR2 SVGAGI. The CDR3 spans 13 residues. Here the CDR3 DNA reads TGTGCCAGCAGCCCCGGGAGGAATCAGCCCCAGCATTTT. Its protein is CASSPGRNQPQHF.

This chain uses TRBV4-3 with TRBJ1-2; D may be TRBD1 (5 bases). The length of the CDR3 is 17 residues. The germline V gene has CDR1 LGHNA and CDR2 YSLEER. The germline V and J ends were trimmed by 4 bases and 6 bases, with 24 bases remaining between them. DNA of the CDR3: TGCGCCAGCAGCCCCGTTTCAGGTGCCAGGGAAAAGGATGGCTACACCTTC. Translation gives CASSPVSGAREKDGYTF.

This clone has just one count. V gene TRBV27 combines with J gene TRBJ2-7, with D possibly TRBD1 on 6 matching bases. From germline, CDR1 is MNHEY and CDR2 SMNVEV (reference sequence). Deletions cut 5 bases from V and 2 bases from J, with 10 bases between. This CDR3 is built from 13 residues. CDR3: CASSPGQTYEQYF. CDR3 nucleotides: TGTGCCAGCAGTCCCGGACAGACCTACGAGCAGTACTTC.

J is TRBJ2-5 and V is TRBV27; maybe TRBD2 (6 bases). Trimming took off 5 bases at V and 5 bases at J, with 21 bases between the two ends. Germline values: CDR1 MNHEY, CDR2 SMNVEV (reference sequence). The CDR3 covers 16 residues. Written as DNA, the CDR3 is TGTGCCAGCAGTCCCCCGTTCGGCGGGGCGCGCGAGACCCAGTACTTC. It translates to CASSPPFGGARETQYF.

This clone was recorded only once. The chain has TRBV4-1 and TRBJ1-5; D is perhaps TRBD1 (6 bases). V was shortened by 0 bases and J by 0 bases, with 18 bases between the two germline ends. CDR3 length: 19 amino acids. Germline CDR1 is MGHRA and CDR2 is YSYEKL. CDR3 protein: CASSQDKDSQIYSNQPQHF. The DNA of the CDR3 is TGCGCCAGCAGCCAAGATAAGGACAGTCAGATTTATAGCAATCAGCCCCAGCATTTT.

V gene TRBV6-5 combines with J gene TRBJ2-2, with no clear D. This CDR3 contains 15 residues. From germline, CDR1 is MNHEY and CDR2 SVGAGI. V was clipped by 10 bases and J by 2 bases, with 17 bases between them. CDR3 DNA sequence: TGTGCCACCGACTCCACATTCCTTAACACCGGGGAGCTGTTTTTT. Amino acid sequence: CATDSTFLNTGELFF.

The chain employs TRBV6-1 and TRBJ1-4, with D possibly being TRBD1 (5 bases). From germline, CDR1 is MNHNS and CDR2 SASEGT. Trimming took 3 bases from V and 8 from J, leaving 16 bases between them. The CDR3 consists of 15 residues. This CDR3 is CASSDLQGSQEKLFF. CDR3 bases: TGTGCCAGCAGTGATCTCCAGGGCTCCCAGGAAAAACTGTTTTTT.

The chain has TRBV18 and TRBJ1-1; D possibly corresponds to TRBD1 (5 bases). The CDR3 is 15 amino acids. Germline V gene lookup returns CDR1 KGHSH and CDR2 LQKENI. Trimming took 3 bases from V and 5 from J, leaving 16 bases between them. The CDR3 DNA is TGTGCCAGCTCACCTCCACCTGGGGCTGGGACTGAAGCTTTCTTT. Translating it yields CASSPPPGAGTEAFF.

The chain couples TRBV19 to TRBJ2-1; 9 nucleotides align to TRBD2. The trim removed 1 base at V and 6 bases at J, leaving 4 bases unmatched. CDR1 LNHDA and CDR2 SQIVND come from the germline V gene (reference sequence). There are 15 residues in the CDR3. CDR3 residues: CASSIGGGGANEQFF. CDR3 coding DNA: TGTGCCAGTAGTATAGGTGGCGGGGGGGCCAATGAGCAGTTCTTC.

The chain joins TRBV19 to TRBJ2-1, with 8 bases aligning to TRBD1. The CDR3 length is 14 residues. Germline V lookup: CDR1 LNHDA, CDR2 SQIVND (reference sequence). With 4 bases clipped from V and 5 bases from J, the junction kept 4 bases outside the gene matches. The CDR3 DNA follows: TGTGCCAGTAGTACCGGGACAGGTCACAATGAGCAGTTCTTC. It yields the protein CASSTGTGHNEQFF.

This chain joins TRBV4-2 and TRBJ2-1; 8 bases align to TRBD1. J gave up 2 bases and V 1 base, and 10 bases lay outside the gene matches. The CDR3 has 18 residues. CDR1 is LGHNA, CDR2 YNFKEQ, per germline. The CDR3 here is CASSQGIFDRGTYNEQFF. DNA of the CDR3: TGTGCCAGCAGCCAAGGTATATTTGACAGGGGTACCTACAATGAGCAGTTCTTC.

This clone was seen more than once but under ten times. V is TRBV27 and J is TRBJ1-6; possibly TRBD1 for D (5 bases). The CDR3 loop spans 17 amino acids. Per the germline V gene, CDR1 is MNHEY and CDR2 is SMNVEV (reference sequence). The V end was cut by 2 bases, the J end by 6 bases, with 17 bases between. The CDR3 DNA reads as TGTGCCAGCAGTTTAAGGGTCGGGAGGGGTCGTAATTCACCCCTCCACTTT. Its translation is CASSLRVGRGRNSPLHF.

The V and J genes are TRBV9 and TRBJ1-2, with D possibly TRBD1 on 5 matching bases. V was clipped by 6 bases and J by 3 bases, with 18 bases between them. Germline V lookup: CDR1 SGDLS, CDR2 YYNGEE. The CDR3 is 15 amino acids. Written as DNA, the CDR3 is TGTGCCAGCACCCCCACACAGGACATTTACTATGGCTACACCTTC. Its protein is CASTPTQDIYYGYTF.

This clone was counted a few times. The V and J genes are TRBV7-8 and TRBJ1-1; D might be TRBD1 (5 bases). The CDR3 contains 17 residues. The ends were cut back, 7 bases at V and 1 base at J, with 22 bases in the middle. Germline CDR1 SGHVS, CDR2 FQNEAQ. The CDR3 DNA follows: TGTGCCAGCACTCTCGAACAGGTGAGGTCTCCGAACACTGAAGCTTTCTTT. Protein: CASTLEQVRSPNTEAFF. Full variable domain (missing parts from reference TRBV7-8 and TRBJ1-1): GAGVSQSPRYKVAKRGQDVALRCDPISGHVSLFWYQQALGQGPEFLTYFQNEAQLDKSGLPSDRFFAERPEGSVSTLKIQRTQQEDSAVYLCASTLEQVRSPNTEAFFGQGTRLTVV.

The chain has TRBV7-9 and TRBJ1-6, with D tentatively TRBD1 (6 bases). CDR1 and CDR2 from the germline V gene are SEHNR and FQNEAQ (reference sequence). V dropped 4 bases and J dropped 4 bases, with 11 bases sitting between them. The CDR3 loop spans 15 amino acids. CDR3 residues: CASSYTGFYNSPLHF. Written as DNA, the CDR3 is TGTGCCAGCAGCTACACAGGGTTTTATAATTCACCCCTCCACTTT.

The chain recombines TRBV5-6 with TRBJ1-2; 7 bases are a match to TRBD1. Germline V gives CDR1 SGHDT, CDR2 YYEEEE. The CDR3 consists of 19 residues. The junction had 20 bases not matched to a gene; V was cut back by 3 bases and J by 3 bases. Written as DNA, the CDR3 is TGTGCCAGCAGCTCTTACAGGGGTGACGAGCCACTTAGGGACTATGGCTACACCTTC. Its protein product is CASSSYRGDEPLRDYGYTF.

V gene TRBV2 combines with J gene TRBJ2-3, with D hard to call. The CDR3 consists of 16 residues. Germline CDR1 reads SNHLY; CDR2 reads FYNNEI. The germline V and J ends were trimmed by 1 base and 0 bases, with 11 bases remaining between them. CDR3 in amino acids: CASSEGATRSTDTQYF. The DNA for the CDR3 is TGTGCCAGCAGTGAAGGGGCCACAAGAAGCACAGATACGCAGTATTTT.

The rearrangement links TRBV4-3 to TRBJ1-2; TRBD1 matches 10 bases. Trimming cost V 4 bases and J 2 bases; bases outside gene matches: 4. This CDR3 comprises 15 residues. Per the germline V gene, CDR1 is LGHNA and CDR2 is YSLEER. DNA for the CDR3: TGCGCCAGCAGCCCCCAGGGACAGGGGAACTATGGCTACACCTTC. Encoded protein: CASSPQGQGNYGYTF.

This chain links TRBV29-1 with TRBJ2-3; a possible D gene is TRBD2 (5 bases). The CDR3 has 14 residues. V was shortened by 3 bases and J by 0 bases, with 10 bases between the two germline ends. Germline lookup yields CDR1 SQVTM and CDR2 ANQGSEA. This CDR3 is CSVDLEESTDTQYF. The CDR3 DNA reads as TGCAGCGTTGATTTGGAGGAGAGCACAGATACGCAGTATTTT.